This TCR beta chain was recovered during a study of cytomegalovirus exposure and HLA in healthy donors. The CDR3 runs to 15 residues. Germline V gene sequence: CDR1 SGHTA, CDR2 FQGNSA. V trimming: 6 bases; J trimming: 3 bases; junction bases outside the gene matches: 10. The PCR had 60 Vbeta and 13 Jbeta primers. Using immunoSEQ multiplex PCR, the repertoire was profiled, and TCRdb retains in-frame clones only, with some absent. The sample shows 120,000 to 150,000 clones, roughly four fifths of them seen only once. Sequencing used PBMCs. This clonotype originated in a woman aged 45-65 years in good health and CMV-seropositive. The J gene is TRBJ2-7, the V gene TRBV7-2; TRBD2 agrees at 8 bases. Here the CDR3 reads CASSPNGGGNYEQYF. CDR3 DNA: TGTGCCAGCAGTCCCAATGGCGGGGGGAACTACGAGCAGTACTTC.